This T cell receptor (beta chain) was sequenced during a study of T cell responses to AZD1222 COVID-19 vaccine. The wider study: Both about-4-week and about-12-week second-dose recipients were combined.

Germline V lookup: CDR1 SGHRS, CDR2 YFSETQ. V shed 4 bases, J shed 7 bases, and the junction held 10 bases outside the gene matches. The CDR3 sequence is 17 residues long. This clone has a single count. No antigen is known for it. Sequencing was performed with immunoSEQ multiplex PCR; in TCRdb, only in-frame clones are kept and a portion is missing. The table shows approximately 65,000 clones, with 76% occurring only once. General study results and limits: Unmutated regions of variants are reportedly targeted by nearly half of spike-specific TCRs. Following two doses of AZD1222, Spike-specific TCR breadth and depth rose.

The TCR originated in an adult in good health. This chain joins TRBV5-1 and TRBJ1-6; 11 bases map to TRBD1. Sequenced material: peripheral blood, taken on day 0 of AZD1222 vaccination. The CDR3 region has the DNA TGCGCCAGCAGCGCCCACGGGACAGGGGGAAAGAATTCACCCCTCCACTTT. It codes for CASSAHGTGGKNSPLHF.